This TCR beta chain was recovered during a study of Graves' ophthalmopathy and Graves' hyperthyroidism. Points from the study as a whole: From stable hyperthyroidism, ophthalmopathy was separated by a 13-signature model with just under 90% sensitivity and about 81% specificity. Detected in blood as well were most expanded thyroid clonotypes with frequency above 0.001.

Amplification targeted the TCR beta CDR3 regions, with RNA transcripts as the source material. First-round RT-PCR employed HTBI primers, with a second-round multiplex PCR after it. TCRdb used MiXCR to reprocess the multiplex PCR reads, holding one entry per CDR3 protein. Of 350,000 to 400,000 distinct CDR3 sequences in the sample, 15% to 20% were seen once. Orbital computed tomography, together with clinical symptoms, serum thyroxine, TRAb and thyroid ultrasound, was used for diagnosis. PBMCs stemmed from roughly 9.7 ml of fresh peripheral blood. This CDR3 spans 19 amino acids. Between the trimmed V and J ends, which lost 6 bases and 0 bases, there was a span of 21 bases. The germline gives CDR1 MNHNS, CDR2 SASEGT. This clonotype occurred many times. Its specificity is unknown.

The TCR sequence derives from a woman in her late teens or twenties with Graves' ophthalmopathy. The sequenced sample was peripheral blood. The chain uses TRBV6-1 and TRBJ1-6; possibly TRBD1 for D (5 bases). The CDR3 bases are TGTGCCAGCAGAGCTTCCGGGACCGACCTCAGCTCCTATAATTCACCCCTCCACTTT. It encodes CASRASGTDLSSYNSPLHF.